This TCR beta chain was observed in a study of blood T cell repertoires in COVID-19. Study-level information: Material from acute and convalescent COVID-19 was sourced from the United States, Italy and Spain. Sample material is recorded as cDNA or gDNA derived from T cells, B-cell-depleted T cells, or PBMCs.

J gave up 6 bases and V 3 bases, and 7 bases lay outside the gene matches. This CDR3 is built from 14 residues. Per the germline V gene, CDR1 is SGHTA and CDR2 is FQGTGA. As processed by the authors: Amplifying reference gene primers gave estimates of nucleated cell counts. The assay was immunoSEQ multiplex PCR, and TCRdb's table has in-frame clones only and misses some. The V and J calls and clone size were taken over from that table, and D and trimming were inferred from the DNA. The repertoire holds 110,000 to 150,000 clones, with around 87% as singletons. This clonotype was sampled from a human donor in a cohort sampled during active COVID-19. Sequencing input: peripheral blood. The genes are TRBV7-3 and TRBJ2-7, with 8 positions matching TRBD1. CDR3 DNA sequence: TGTGCCAGCAGCTTGACCCAGGGGGCTGGCGAGCAGTACTTC. Translating gives CASSLTQGAGEQYF.